This entry lists 6 T cell receptor beta chains sequenced from one sample in a study of CD8 T cells in Susac syndrome. Random hexamers were used to reverse transcribe an amount of roughly 0.5 to 1 ug RNA. TCRdb redid the calling of the immunoSEQ multiplex PCR reads with MiXCR, one entry per CDR3 protein. The sample has 150,000 to 200,000 distinct CDR3 sequences; over 85% are singletons. Sequencing used CD4+ T cells from PBMCs. The origin of the receptors is a human donor in good health.

The chain carries TRBV9 and TRBJ2-3; D is ambiguous. CDR1 and CDR2 (germline): SGDLS, YYNGEE. V was shortened by 4 bases and J by 10 bases, with 13 bases between the two germline ends. CDR3 length equals 12 residues. CDR3: CASSSVDESQYF. The DNA of the CDR3 is TGTGCCAGCAGCAGTGTGGATGAGTCGCAGTATTTT.

This clonotype was counted once. The chain recombines TRBV20-1 with TRBJ2-2; D is undetermined. Deletions cut 5 bases from V and 2 bases from J, with 12 bases between. CDR3 length: 14 residues. Germline values: CDR1 DFQATT, CDR2 SNEGSKA (reference sequence). As DNA, the CDR3 is TGCAGTGCTCCCCAAAATTCCAACACCGGGGAGCTGTTTTTT. Amino acids: CSAPQNSNTGELFF.

The J gene is TRBJ1-1, the V gene TRBV3-1; no firm D call. The CDR3 length is 13 residues. Trimming stripped 8 bases from V and 1 base from J, with 11 bases between. Germline lookup yields CDR1 LGHDT and CDR2 YNNKEL (reference sequence). CDR3 nucleotide sequence: TGTGCCAGCCAGGCAGGCTCGAACACTGAAGCTTTCTTT. Protein sequence: CASQAGSNTEAFF. Drawing the rest from reference TRBV3-1 and TRBJ1-1, the complete variable domain is DTAVSQTPKYLVTQMGNDKSIKCEQNLGHDTMYWYKQDSKKFLKIMFSYNNKELIINETVPNRFSPKSPDKAHLNLHINSLELGDSAVYFCASQAGSNTEAFFGQGTRLTVV.

This chain joins TRBV7-2 and TRBJ2-3; no definite D call. Trimming shortened V by 7 bases and J by 8 bases, and 19 bases separated the two germline ends. The CDR3 is 14 amino acids. Germline assignment: CDR1 SGHTA and CDR2 FQGNSA. This CDR3 is CASTNLEVPVTQYF. The DNA for the CDR3 is TGTGCCAGCACCAACCTTGAGGTTCCAGTTACGCAGTATTTT.

This chain links TRBV5-1 with TRBJ1-5, with no clear D. Trimming cost V 0 bases and J 8 bases, with 12 bases left between them. Per the germline V gene, CDR1 is SGHRS and CDR2 is YFSETQ. The CDR3 covers 14 residues. CDR3 sequence reads: CASSLGLPGEPQHF. The CDR3, as DNA: TGCGCCAGCAGCTTGGGACTCCCAGGAGAGCCCCAGCATTTT.

The genes are TRBV3-1 and TRBJ1-1; 8 positions agree with TRBD1. The CDR3 covers 13 residues. Germline V gene lookup returns CDR1 LGHDT and CDR2 YNNKEL (reference sequence). V dropped 6 bases and J dropped 3; count of bases not matched to a gene: 3. DNA of the CDR3: TGTGCCAGCAGGCACAGGGGGTACACTGAAGCTTTCTTT. Translation gives CASRHRGYTEAFF. Complete variable domain (other parts from reference TRBV3-1 and TRBJ1-1): DTAVSQTPKYLVTQMGNDKSIKCEQNLGHDTMYWYKQDSKKFLKIMFSYNNKELIINETVPNRFSPKSPDKAHLNLHINSLELGDSAVYFCASRHRGYTEAFFGQGTRLTVV.